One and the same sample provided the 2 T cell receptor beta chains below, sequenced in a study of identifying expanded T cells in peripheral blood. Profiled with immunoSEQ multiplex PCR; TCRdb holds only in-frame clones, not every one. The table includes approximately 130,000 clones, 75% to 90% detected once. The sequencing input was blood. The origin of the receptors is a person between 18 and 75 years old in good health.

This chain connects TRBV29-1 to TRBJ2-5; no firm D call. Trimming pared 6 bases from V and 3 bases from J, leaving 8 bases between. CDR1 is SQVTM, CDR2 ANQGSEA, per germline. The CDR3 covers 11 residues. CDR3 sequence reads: CSVLREETQYF. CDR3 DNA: TGCAGCGTCCTACGGGAAGAGACCCAGTACTTC.

In DNA form, the CDR3 reads TGTGCCAGCCGGGTCAAGGACAGGGGTAACTATGGCTACACCTTC. As protein: CASRVKDRGNYGYTF. V is TRBV5-4 and J is TRBJ1-2; the match to TRBD1 covers 9 bases. Per the germline V gene, CDR1 is SGHNT and CDR2 is YYREEE (reference sequence). V lost 7 bases to trimming and J lost 1 base; unmatched junction nucleotides: 8. The CDR3 is 15 residues long.